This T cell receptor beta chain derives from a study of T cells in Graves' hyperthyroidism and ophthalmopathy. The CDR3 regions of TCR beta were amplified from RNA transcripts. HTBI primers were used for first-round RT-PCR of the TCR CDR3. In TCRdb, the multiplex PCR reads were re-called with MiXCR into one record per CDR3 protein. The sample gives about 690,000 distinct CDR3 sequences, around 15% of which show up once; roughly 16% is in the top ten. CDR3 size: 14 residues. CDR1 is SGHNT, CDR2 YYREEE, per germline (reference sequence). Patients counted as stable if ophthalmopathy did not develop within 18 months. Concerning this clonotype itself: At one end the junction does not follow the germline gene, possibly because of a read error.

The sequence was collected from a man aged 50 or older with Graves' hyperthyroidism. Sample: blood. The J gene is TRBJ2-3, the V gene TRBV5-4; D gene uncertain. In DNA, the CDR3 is TGTGCCTGCAGCTCATTAGGATCGGCAGATACGCAGTATTTT. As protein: CACSSLGSADTQYF.